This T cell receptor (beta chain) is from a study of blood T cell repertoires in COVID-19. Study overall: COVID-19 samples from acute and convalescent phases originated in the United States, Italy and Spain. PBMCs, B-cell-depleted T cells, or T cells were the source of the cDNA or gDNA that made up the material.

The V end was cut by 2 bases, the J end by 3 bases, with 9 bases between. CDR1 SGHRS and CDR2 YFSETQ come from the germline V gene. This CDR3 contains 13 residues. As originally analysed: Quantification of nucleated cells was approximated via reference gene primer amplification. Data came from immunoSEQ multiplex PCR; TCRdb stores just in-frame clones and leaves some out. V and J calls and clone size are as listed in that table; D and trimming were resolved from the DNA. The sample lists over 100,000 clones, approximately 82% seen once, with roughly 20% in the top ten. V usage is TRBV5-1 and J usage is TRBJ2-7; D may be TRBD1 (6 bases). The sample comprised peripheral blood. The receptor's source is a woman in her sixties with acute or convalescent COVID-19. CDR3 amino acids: CASSFNRDYEQYF. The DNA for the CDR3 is TGCGCCAGCAGCTTCAACAGGGACTACGAGCAGTACTTC.